A single sample gave rise to the 19 T cell receptor beta chains below, sequenced in a study of cytomegalovirus exposure and HLA in healthy donors. It was with 60 Vbeta and 13 Jbeta primers that the PCR ran. The repertoire was sequenced with immunoSEQ multiplex PCR; TCRdb's copy has only in-frame clones and lacks some. This table holds fewer than 40,000 clones. The sequenced material came from PBMCs. Receptors were obtained from a woman aged 40 to 49 in good health and CMV-seropositive.

The chain has TRBV28 and TRBJ1-5; 9 positions match TRBD1. After removal of 4 bases from V and 6 bases from J, the junction contained 4 bases not matched to a gene. This CDR3 is 14 amino acids long. In germline, CDR1 is MDHEN, CDR2 SYDVKM. The CDR3 here is CASSSTGGTQPQHF. The DNA of the CDR3 is TGTGCCAGCAGTTCGACAGGGGGGACTCAGCCCCAGCATTTT.

This chain uses TRBV19 with TRBJ2-2; TRBD1 aligns across 7 bases. V dropped 6 bases and J dropped 0; count of bases not matched to a gene: 7. The germline CDR1 and CDR2 sequences are LNHDA and SQIVND (reference sequence). The CDR3 contains 16 residues. The CDR3 nucleotides read TGTGCCAGTAGCAGACAGGGTTTCGCGAACACCGGGGAGCTGTTTTTT. It encodes CASSRQGFANTGELFF.

The chain carries TRBV7-9 and TRBJ2-7; the D gene is possibly TRBD1 (6 bases). Trimming took 3 bases from V and 2 from J, leaving 11 bases between them. Germline V gives CDR1 SEHNR, CDR2 FQNEAQ (reference sequence). The CDR3 consists of 14 residues. CDR3 amino acids: CASSLDSIAYEQYF. CDR3 in DNA: TGTGCCAGCAGCTTGGACAGCATAGCCTACGAGCAGTACTTC. The variable domain in full, completed from reference TRBV7-9 and TRBJ2-7, reads DTGVSQNPRHKITKRGQNVTFRCDPISEHNRLYWYRQTLGQGPEFLTYFQNEAQLEKSRLLSDRFSAERPKGSFSTLEIQRTEQGDSAMYLCASSLDSIAYEQYFGPGTRLTVT.

The chain couples TRBV4-3 to TRBJ2-1, with D possibly matching TRBD1 (6 bases). V lost 0 bases and J 9 bases, leaving 12 bases between the germline ends. The CDR3 totals 14 residues. Per germline, CDR1 LGHNA and CDR2 YSLEER. CDR3 amino acids: CASSQERRGGEQFF. The CDR3 DNA reads TGCGCCAGCAGCCAAGAAAGGAGAGGGGGTGAGCAGTTCTTC.

V gene TRBV6-5 combines with J gene TRBJ2-1; the D gene is possibly TRBD2 (6 bases). The CDR3 extends over 15 amino acids. Deletions cut 2 bases from V and 8 bases from J, with 16 bases between. The germline V gene has CDR1 MNHEY and CDR2 SVGAGI. CDR3 DNA: TGTGCCAGCAGTTACGGGGTGGGGGGTCCTTATGAGCAGTTCTTC. Translating gives CASSYGVGGPYEQFF.

V gene TRBV4-2 combines with J gene TRBJ2-5; 11 bases line up with TRBD2. This CDR3 is 18 amino acids long. Trimming removed 4 bases from V and 2 bases from J; junction bases left unmatched: 12. CDR1 and CDR2 from the germline V gene are LGHNA and YNFKEQ. The CDR3: CASSPTGVAGGPQETQYF. CDR3 DNA sequence: TGTGCCAGCAGCCCCACGGGGGTAGCGGGAGGGCCACAAGAGACCCAGTACTTC.

The chain joins TRBV5-1 to TRBJ1-3; 7 bases map to TRBD1. The germline gives CDR1 SGHRS, CDR2 YFSETQ. V shed 4 bases, J shed 1 base, and the junction held 2 bases outside the gene matches. The CDR3 covers 14 residues. In nucleotides, the CDR3 is TGCGCCAGCAGCCTGGGACAGTCTGGAAACACCATATATTTT. Translation: CASSLGQSGNTIYF.

The chain couples TRBV19 to TRBJ1-1, with 9 bases lining up with TRBD1. CDR1 LNHDA and CDR2 SQIVND come from the germline V gene (reference sequence). This CDR3 has 13 residues. Unmatched junction bases numbered 4, after V lost 6 bases and J lost 5 bases. The CDR3: CASSQGTGTEAFF. DNA of the CDR3: TGTGCCAGTAGCCAGGGGACAGGGACTGAAGCTTTCTTT.

The rearrangement joins TRBV7-9 to TRBJ2-7; maybe TRBD1 (5 bases). CDR3 length: 17 residues. V shed 4 bases and J shed 3 bases, with 22 bases lying between them. Germline V CDR1 and CDR2: SEHNR, FQNEAQ (reference sequence). The CDR3 protein is CASSSWGDGEEFYEQYF. CDR3 DNA: TGTGCCAGCAGCTCCTGGGGCGACGGAGAGGAATTCTACGAGCAGTACTTC.

The chain joins TRBV19 to TRBJ1-1, with D unclear. Trimming shortened V by 6 bases and J by 0 bases, and 8 bases separated the two germline ends. The CDR3 contains 13 residues. Germline values: CDR1 LNHDA, CDR2 SQIVND (reference sequence). The CDR3 DNA reads as TGTGCCAGTAGCGCTCAGGTGAACACTGAAGCTTTCTTT. This sequence encodes CASSAQVNTEAFF. Full variable domain (rest looked up from reference TRBV19 and TRBJ1-1): DGGITQSPKYLFRKEGQNVTLSCEQNLNHDAMYWYRQDPGQGLRLIYYSQIVNDFQKGDIAEGYSVSREKKESFPLTVTSAQKNPTAFYLCASSAQVNTEAFFGQGTRLTVV.

The genes are TRBV14 and TRBJ2-5; perhaps TRBD2 as D (6 bases). Germline V gene sequence: CDR1 SGHDN, CDR2 FVKESK. Trimming removed 1 base at V and 4 bases at J, with 25 bases between. The CDR3 is made up of 19 amino acids. CDR3 loop: CASSQAWGDGRRLRETQYF. The DNA of the CDR3 is TGTGCCAGCAGCCAAGCCTGGGGGGACGGGAGAAGGTTAAGAGAGACCCAGTACTTC.

The J gene is TRBJ1-3, the V gene TRBV6-5, with D unclear. The CDR3 is 14 residues long. Germline V gene sequence: CDR1 MNHEY, CDR2 SVGAGI. V lost 4 bases, J lost 0 bases, and 7 bases lay in between. CDR3 coding DNA: TGTGCCAGCAGTTCCGCTACCTCTGGAAACACCATATATTTT. Translated, it gives CASSSATSGNTIYF.

By frequency, this clone is medium-sized. This chain links TRBV19 with TRBJ1-1, with D possibly being TRBD1 (6 bases). From germline, CDR1 is LNHDA and CDR2 SQIVND (reference sequence). The V and J ends lost 5 bases and 3 bases respectively, with 13 bases between them. The CDR3 length is 14 residues. The CDR3 spells CASSFTGKYTEAFF. The CDR3 bases are TGTGCCAGTAGTTTTACAGGGAAGTACACTGAAGCTTTCTTT.

The genes are TRBV4-1 and TRBJ2-7; possibly TRBD1 for D (7 bases). This CDR3 has 19 amino acids. Germline lookup yields CDR1 MGHRA and CDR2 YSYEKL. V lost 0 bases, J lost 0 bases, and 21 bases lay in between. The CDR3 DNA reads as TGCGCCAGCAGCCAAGATATTGACAGGGAGGTCTTCAGCTCCTACGAGCAGTACTTC. Amino acid sequence: CASSQDIDREVFSSYEQYF.

The rearrangement uses TRBV9 and TRBJ1-4; D call uncertain. Germline-derived CDR1 and CDR2 are SGDLS and YYNGEE. V was trimmed by 4 bases and J by 11 bases, leaving 6 bases between them. The CDR3 runs 10 residues. CDR3 DNA sequence: TGTGCCAGCAGCCTTGAGAAACTGTTTTTT. Translated: CASSLEKLFF. The full variable domain, completed using reference TRBV9 and TRBJ1-4, is DSGVTQTPKHLITATGQRVTLRCSPRSGDLSVYWYQQSLDQGLQFLIQYYNGEERAKGNILERFSAQQFPDLHSELNLSSLELGDSALYFCASSLEKLFFGSGTQLSVL.

The CDR3 sequence is CASTRGGYEQYF. The CDR3 nucleotides are TGTGCCAGCACGCGAGGCGGCTACGAGCAGTACTTC. The chain joins TRBV2 to TRBJ2-7, with unresolved D. This CDR3 spans 12 amino acids. V gave up 7 bases and J gave up 3 bases, with 10 bases separating them. Germline CDR1 and CDR2: SNHLY and FYNNEI.

The genes are TRBV5-1 and TRBJ1-2; possibly TRBD1 for D (5 bases). Germline V gives CDR1 SGHRS, CDR2 YFSETQ. Trimming left V 4 bases short and J 6 bases short, with 16 bases between. The CDR3 runs 14 residues. CDR3 protein: CASSPGLYVNGYTF. CDR3 bases: TGCGCCAGCAGCCCGGGACTTTATGTGAATGGCTACACCTTC. Using reference TRBV5-1 and TRBJ1-2 for the parts outside the CDR3, the full variable domain is KAGVTQTPRYLIKTRGQQVTLSCSPISGHRSVSWYQQTPGQGLQFLFEYFSETQRNKGNFPGRFSGRQFSNSRSEMNVSTLELGDSALYLCASSPGLYVNGYTFGSGTRLTVV.

The chain couples TRBV7-3 to TRBJ2-3, with 10 nucleotides matching TRBD1. CDR3 length equals 14 residues. V lost 4 bases and J lost 5; bases outside the gene matches: 3. Germline lookup yields CDR1 SGHTA and CDR2 FQGTGA. The CDR3, as DNA: TGTGCCAGCAGCTCCGGACAGGGGGAAGATACGCAGTATTTT. Translated, it gives CASSSGQGEDTQYF.

CDR3 loop: CASSVTLPGGTEAFF. The CDR3 region has the DNA TGTGCCAGCAGTGTTACGCTTCCTGGGGGGACTGAAGCTTTCTTT. The chain carries TRBV6-1 and TRBJ1-1; D is perhaps TRBD1 (5 bases). This CDR3 is 15 amino acids long. V was clipped by 4 bases and J by 5 bases, with 17 bases between them. The germline V gene has CDR1 MNHNS and CDR2 SASEGT.